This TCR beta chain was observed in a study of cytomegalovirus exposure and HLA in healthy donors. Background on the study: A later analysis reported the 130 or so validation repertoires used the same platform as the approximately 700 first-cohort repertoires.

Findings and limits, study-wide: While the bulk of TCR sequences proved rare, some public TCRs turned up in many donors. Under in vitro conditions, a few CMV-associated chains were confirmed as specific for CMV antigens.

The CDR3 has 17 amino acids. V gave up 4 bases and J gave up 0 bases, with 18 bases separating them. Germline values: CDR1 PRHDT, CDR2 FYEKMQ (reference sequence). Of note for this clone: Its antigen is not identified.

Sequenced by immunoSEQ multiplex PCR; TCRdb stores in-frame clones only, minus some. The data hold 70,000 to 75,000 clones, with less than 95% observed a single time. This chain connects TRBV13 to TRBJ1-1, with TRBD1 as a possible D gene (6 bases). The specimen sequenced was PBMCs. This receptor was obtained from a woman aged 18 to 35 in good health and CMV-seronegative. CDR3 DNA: TGTGCCAGCAGCTCTCAAGGTGTAGGGGGGGTGAACACTGAAGCTTTCTTT. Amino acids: CASSSQGVGGVNTEAFF.